A selection of T cell receptor beta chains follows, all from one sample in a study of neurological immune-mediated disorders. TCRdb analysed the 5' RACE reads with MiXCR anew, one entry per CDR3 protein. The data contain tens of thousands of distinct CDR3 sequences, around 3.3% of them singletons. Sequenced input: PBMCs. The receptors were gathered from a man between 40 and 49 years old with multiple sclerosis. Each CDR3 is given with its conserved first and last residue.

v_gene,j_gene,CDR3aa
TRBV4-2,TRBJ1-6,CASSQTGTGWERTSPLHF
TRBV5-1,TRBJ2-7,CASSSLAGVERNEQYF
TRBV20-1,TRBJ1-6,CSARDILKRGSPLHF
TRBV20-1,TRBJ1-6,CSARVARQGLDSPLHF
TRBV7-2,TRBJ2-2,CASSLVPGNTGELFF
TRBV6-1,TRBJ1-3,CASSEVYALSGNTIYF
TRBV29-1,TRBJ1-1,CSAASRDTTEAFF
TRBV5-1,TRBJ2-7,CASSLGPLQDSYEQYF
TRBV7-2,TRBJ1-2,CASSLGGYRGGGYTF
TRBV20-1,TRBJ1-6,CSASRGSHSKSSYNSPLHF
TRBV5-5,TRBJ2-7,CASSFGELAYEQYF
TRBV15,TRBJ2-5,CATSRGGGTQETQYF
TRBV28,TRBJ1-5,CASSLQGPGGNQPQNF
TRBV5-1,TRBJ2-5,CASSVQGARETQYF
TRBV6-4,TRBJ2-3,CASSERGGTDTQYF
TRBV6-1,TRBJ2-5,CASSEYSRQDQETQYF
TRBV20-1,TRBJ1-2,CSASPGTGAVYTF
TRBV4-1,TRBJ2-3,CASSLPRTPTSGGFTDTQYF
TRBV12-3/TRBV12-4,TRBJ2-6,CASRYSGGAAGANVLTF
TRBV18,TRBJ2-6,CASSSNTGAGANVLTF
TRBV28,TRBJ2-3,CASSTQPLRTQYF
TRBV6-5,TRBJ1-4,CASSPEGRHRNEKLFF
TRBV29-1,TRBJ1-1,CSVQFEGPKGAEAFF
TRBV4-1,TRBJ1-3,CASSQGTISLGNTIYF
TRBV12-3/TRBV12-4,TRBJ1-5,CASSEGHYQPQHF
TRBV20-1,TRBJ1-2,CSAREDRDNYGYTF
TRBV29-1,TRBJ2-5,CSIYSQIQETQYF
TRBV6-5,TRBJ2-7,CASSSTGQVIYEQYF
TRBV4-2,TRBJ2-5,CASSRSEGETQYF
TRBV7-7,TRBJ1-5,CASSLAQGQPQHF
TRBV20-1,TRBJ1-5,CSAGGQGNQPQHF
TRBV4-1,TRBJ2-1,CASSQERRGVGYNEQFF
TRBV20-1,TRBJ2-4,CSARVVGGAGAKNIQYF
TRBV4-2,TRBJ1-1,CASSQDLQGIAAEAFF
TRBV6-2/TRBV6-3,TRBJ2-5,CASSTLGGETQYF
TRBV27,TRBJ2-3,CASSLKGATDTQYF
TRBV7-9,TRBJ1-1,CASSYEGQSDAFF
TRBV20-1,TRBJ2-3,CSAQKGLARDTQYF
TRBV6-6,TRBJ1-1,CASRKQNTEAFF
TRBV12-3/TRBV12-4,TRBJ1-2,CASSLGGPRGYTF
TRBV5-1,TRBJ1-1,CASSLLGQNTEAFF
TRBV7-3,TRBJ1-1,CASSFGRNTEAFF
TRBV20-1,TRBJ2-5,CSARSPPPTPAETQYF
TRBV5-1,TRBJ2-7,CASSLAPGPGQYF
TRBV7-2,TRBJ2-7,CASSLLGNEQYF
TRBV14,TRBJ2-3,CASSQEARRGMRDTQYF
TRBV5-5,TRBJ2-1,CARTTVVDLLISYNEQFF
TRBV5-5,TRBJ2-4,CASNAPGTGIYNIQYF